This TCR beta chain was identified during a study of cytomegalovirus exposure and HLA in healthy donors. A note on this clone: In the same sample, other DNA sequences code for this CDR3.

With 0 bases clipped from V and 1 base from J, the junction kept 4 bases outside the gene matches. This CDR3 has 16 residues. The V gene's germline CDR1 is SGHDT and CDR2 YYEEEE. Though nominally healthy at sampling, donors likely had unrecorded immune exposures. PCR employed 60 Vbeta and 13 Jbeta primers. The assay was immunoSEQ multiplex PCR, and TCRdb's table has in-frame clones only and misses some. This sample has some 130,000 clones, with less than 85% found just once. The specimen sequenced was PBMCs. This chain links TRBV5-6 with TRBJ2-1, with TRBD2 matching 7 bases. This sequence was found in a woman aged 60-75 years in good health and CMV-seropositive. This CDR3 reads CASSLAGRGSYNEQFF. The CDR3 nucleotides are TGTGCCAGCAGCTTGGCCGGGCGGGGGTCCTACAATGAGCAGTTCTTC.